This is a list of T cell receptor beta chains from one sample in a study of T cell repertoires in cytomegalovirus infection. TCRdb redid the calling of the reads with MiXCR, one entry per CDR3 protein. This sample carries approximately 630,000 distinct CDR3 sequences, roughly 26% of them seen once, and the ten largest clones take around 7.6%. Sequencing used CD8+ T cells from PBMCs. The origin of the receptors is a human donor in good health (CMV status not recorded). Some clones in this sample may be carry-over from other donors' samples. CDR3s include the opening cysteine and the closing phenylalanine or tryptophan. D genes are given only for firm matches. Expanded clones get a size class; other rows say once, few or many, or leave the size out.

v_call: TRBV6-8; clone_size: NA; j_call: TRBJ2-1; d_call: NA; cdr3_aa: CASSYWGTDNEQFF; cdr3_nt: TGTGCCAGCAGTTACTGGGGGACGGACAATGAGCAGTTCTTC
v_call: TRBV28; clone_size: NA; j_call: TRBJ1-3; d_call: NA; cdr3_aa: CASNTAGSYSGNTIYF; cdr3_nt: TGTGCCAGCAATACGGCGGGGTCTTACTCTGGAAACACCATATATTTT
v_call: TRBV6-6; clone_size: many; j_call: TRBJ1-5; d_call: TRBD1; cdr3_aa: CASSYSAGQEPNQPQHF; cdr3_nt: TGTGCCAGCAGTTACTCAGCGGGACAGGAGCCCAATCAGCCCCAGCATTTT
v_call: TRBV14; clone_size: few; j_call: TRBJ1-6; d_call: NA; cdr3_aa: CASSQARTDNSPLHF; cdr3_nt: TGTGCCAGCAGCCAAGCTAGGACAGATAATTCACCCCTCCACTTT
v_call: TRBV6-1; clone_size: many; j_call: TRBJ2-5; d_call: TRBD2; cdr3_aa: CASSSWTSGGDQETQYF; cdr3_nt: TGTGCCAGCAGTTCCTGGACTAGCGGGGGGGACCAAGAGACCCAGTACTTC
v_call: TRBV6-6; clone_size: NA; j_call: TRBJ1-2; d_call: NA; cdr3_aa: CASSIREIGGYTF; cdr3_nt: TGTGCCAGCAGTATCAGGGAAATAGGTGGCTACACCTTC
v_call: TRBV19; clone_size: few; j_call: TRBJ2-1; d_call: TRBD1; cdr3_aa: CATGQGASYNEQFF; cdr3_nt: TGTGCCACCGGACAGGGGGCGTCCTACAATGAGCAGTTCTTC
v_call: TRBV20-1; clone_size: few; j_call: TRBJ1-1; d_call: NA; cdr3_aa: CSARLAGGTEAFF; cdr3_nt: TGCAGTGCTCGATTAGCGGGAGGGACTGAAGCTTTCTTT
v_call: TRBV7-9; clone_size: few; j_call: TRBJ2-3; d_call: NA; cdr3_aa: CASSPDRSADADTQYF; cdr3_nt: TGTGCCAGCAGCCCCGACAGGTCGGCGGACGCAGATACGCAGTATTTT
v_call: TRBV29-1; clone_size: NA; j_call: TRBJ1-2; d_call: NA; cdr3_aa: CSVASDNYGYTF; cdr3_nt: TGCAGCGTTGCGAGCGATAACTATGGCTACACCTTC
v_call: TRBV27; clone_size: many; j_call: TRBJ2-1; d_call: NA; cdr3_aa: CASSLIPGPQQFF; cdr3_nt: TGTGCCAGCAGTTTAATTCCGGGCCCTCAGCAGTTCTTC
v_call: TRBV7-6; clone_size: many; j_call: TRBJ2-5; d_call: NA; cdr3_aa: CASSLLGAQQETQYF; cdr3_nt: TGTGCCAGCAGCTTATTAGGGGCGCAACAAGAGACCCAGTACTTC
v_call: TRBV7-6; clone_size: once; j_call: TRBJ1-5; d_call: NA; cdr3_aa: CVSSIGEGQPQHF; cdr3_nt: TGTGTCAGCAGCATCGGGGAGGGACAGCCCCAGCATTTT
v_call: TRBV7-9; clone_size: few; j_call: TRBJ1-2; d_call: NA; cdr3_aa: CASSLNRETGYTF; cdr3_nt: TGTGCCAGCAGCTTAAACAGGGAGACTGGCTACACCTTC
v_call: TRBV4-2; clone_size: NA; j_call: TRBJ1-3; d_call: NA; cdr3_aa: CASSQESGGPRHSGNTIYF; cdr3_nt: TGTGCCAGCAGCCAAGAAAGTGGGGGACCGCGGCACTCTGGAAACACCATATATTTT
v_call: TRBV6-5; clone_size: few; j_call: TRBJ2-2; d_call: NA; cdr3_aa: CASSTSGSDTGELFF; cdr3_nt: TGTGCCAGCAGTACTTCAGGGTCGGACACCGGGGAGCTGTTTTTT
v_call: TRBV5-4; clone_size: few; j_call: TRBJ1-1; d_call: NA; cdr3_aa: CASRLGSTEAFF; cdr3_nt: TGTGCCAGCAGGCTGGGATCCACTGAAGCTTTCTTT
v_call: TRBV4-1; clone_size: NA; j_call: TRBJ2-5; d_call: NA; cdr3_aa: CASSAPGEETQYF; cdr3_nt: TGCGCCAGCAGCGCTCCAGGGGAGGAGACCCAGTACTTC